What follows are 5 T cell receptor beta chains derived from one specimen sequenced in a study of control samples from healthy donors and cancer patients. The assay was immunoSEQ multiplex PCR, and TCRdb's table has in-frame clones only and misses some. The sample holds about 110,000 clones, 90% seen once. The sample consisted of blood. Every receptor here comes from a human donor in good health. The donor label of this sample is uncertain.

This chain uses TRBV9 with TRBJ1-1; the D is unclear. The length of the CDR3 is 14 residues. Germline V gives CDR1 SGDLS, CDR2 YYNGEE. V dropped 4 bases and J dropped 0 bases, with 10 bases sitting between them. The CDR3 DNA reads as TGTGCCAGCAGCCACGGAACGATGAACACTGAAGCTTTCTTT. It translates to CASSHGTMNTEAFF.

The chain carries TRBV24-1 and TRBJ1-1, with D possibly matching TRBD1 (6 bases). There are 14 residues in the CDR3. Germline CDR1 is KGHDR and CDR2 is SFDVKD. V was cut by 3 bases and J by 5 bases, with 12 bases left in between. The CDR3 DNA reads as TGTGCCACCAGTGATACGGGGGCGTCAACTGAAGCTTTCTTT. Translating gives CATSDTGASTEAFF.

This chain links TRBV29-1 with TRBJ1-3; TRBD1 might be the D (6 bases). Germline CDR1 and CDR2: SQVTM and ANQGSEA. V lost 7 bases to trimming and J lost 0 bases, with 10 bases between them. The length of the CDR3 is 13 residues. The CDR3 bases are TGCAGCGCCGAGGGGGGCTCTGGAAACACCATATATTTT. Translation: CSAEGGSGNTIYF.

V and J are TRBV25-1 and TRBJ1-6, with 8 bases lining up with TRBD1. Losses at the gene ends were 3 bases for V and 7 bases for J; bases not matched to a gene: 5. This CDR3 has 15 residues. CDR1 and CDR2 from the germline V gene are MGHDK and SYGVNS. The CDR3 region has the DNA TGTGCCAGCAGTGACCCGGACAGGGCCAATTCACCCCTCCACTTT. This sequence encodes CASSDPDRANSPLHF.

CDR3 loop: CASSESGFYGYTF. CDR3 nucleotides: TGCGCCAGCAGTGAGTCGGGCTTCTATGGCTACACCTTC. The chain is built from TRBV10-1 and TRBJ1-2; D gene ambiguous. The V and J ends lost 0 bases and 4 bases respectively, with 6 bases between them. This CDR3 is built from 13 residues. The V gene's germline CDR1 is WNHNN and CDR2 SYGVQD (reference sequence).